The text below deals with one T cell receptor beta chain. This record comes from a study of control samples from healthy donors and cancer patients. Libraries were prepared by immunoSEQ multiplex PCR; TCRdb keeps only in-frame clonotypes and omits some of them. In the table there are around 180,000 clones, around 88% of which are singletons. The CDR3 is made up of 14 amino acids. V was pared by 0 bases and J by 8 bases, with 7 bases of the junction left unmatched. The germline V gene encodes CDR1 SGDLS and CDR2 YYNGEE. This clonotype was obtained from a woman between 25 and 40 years old in good health. The sequencing input was blood. The chain carries TRBV9 and TRBJ1-2; TRBD1 aligns across 7 bases. CDR3 sequence reads: CASSVVKGAGGYTF. CDR3 DNA sequence: TGTGCCAGCAGCGTAGTTAAGGGGGCGGGCGGCTACACCTTC.